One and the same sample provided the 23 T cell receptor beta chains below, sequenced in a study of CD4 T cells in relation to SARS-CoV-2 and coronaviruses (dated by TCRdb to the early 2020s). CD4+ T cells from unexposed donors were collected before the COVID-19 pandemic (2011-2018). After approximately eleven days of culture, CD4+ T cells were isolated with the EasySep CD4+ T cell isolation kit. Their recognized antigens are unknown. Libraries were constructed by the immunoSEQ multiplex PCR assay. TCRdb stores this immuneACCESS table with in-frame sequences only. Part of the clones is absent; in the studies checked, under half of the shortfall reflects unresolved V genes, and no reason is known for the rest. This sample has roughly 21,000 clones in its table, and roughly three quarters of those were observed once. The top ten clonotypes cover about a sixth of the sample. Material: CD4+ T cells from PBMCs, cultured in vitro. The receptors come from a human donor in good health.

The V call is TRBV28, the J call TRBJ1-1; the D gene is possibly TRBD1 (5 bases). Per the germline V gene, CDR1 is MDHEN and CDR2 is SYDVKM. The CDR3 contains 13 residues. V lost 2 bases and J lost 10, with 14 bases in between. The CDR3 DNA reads TGTGCCAGCAGTTTAGAGGGATTCGGGGGAGCTTTCTTT. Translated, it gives CASSLEGFGGAFF.

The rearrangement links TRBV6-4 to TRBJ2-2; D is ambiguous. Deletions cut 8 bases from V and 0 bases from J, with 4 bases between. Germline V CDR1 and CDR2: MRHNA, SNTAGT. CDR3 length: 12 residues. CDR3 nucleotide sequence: TGTGCCAGCGGACCGAACACCGGGGAGCTGTTTTTT. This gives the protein CASGPNTGELFF.

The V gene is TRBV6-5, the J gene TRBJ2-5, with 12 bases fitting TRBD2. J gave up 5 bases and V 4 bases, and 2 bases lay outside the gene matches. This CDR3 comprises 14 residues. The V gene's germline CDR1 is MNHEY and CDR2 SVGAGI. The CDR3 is CASSSGLAGETQYF. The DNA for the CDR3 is TGTGCCAGCAGTTCCGGACTAGCGGGGGAGACCCAGTACTTC.

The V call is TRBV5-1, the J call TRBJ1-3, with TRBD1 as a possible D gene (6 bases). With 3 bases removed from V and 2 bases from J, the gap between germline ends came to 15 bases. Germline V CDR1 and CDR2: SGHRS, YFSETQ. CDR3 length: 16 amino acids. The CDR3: CASSSRAGVAGNTIYF. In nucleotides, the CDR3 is TGCGCCAGCAGCTCAAGGGCAGGGGTGGCTGGAAACACCATATATTTT.

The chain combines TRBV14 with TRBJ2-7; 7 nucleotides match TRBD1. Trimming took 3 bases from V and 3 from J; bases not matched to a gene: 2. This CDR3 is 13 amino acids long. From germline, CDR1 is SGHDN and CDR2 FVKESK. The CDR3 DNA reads TGTGCCAGCAGCCAGGGACAGTTCTACGAGCAGTACTTC. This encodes CASSQGQFYEQYF.

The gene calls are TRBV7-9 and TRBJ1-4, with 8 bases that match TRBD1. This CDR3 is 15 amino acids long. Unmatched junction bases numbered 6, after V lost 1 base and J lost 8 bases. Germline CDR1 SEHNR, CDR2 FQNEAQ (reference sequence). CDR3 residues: CASSLDQGANEKLFF. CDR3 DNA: TGTGCCAGCAGCTTAGATCAGGGGGCGAACGAAAAACTGTTTTTT.

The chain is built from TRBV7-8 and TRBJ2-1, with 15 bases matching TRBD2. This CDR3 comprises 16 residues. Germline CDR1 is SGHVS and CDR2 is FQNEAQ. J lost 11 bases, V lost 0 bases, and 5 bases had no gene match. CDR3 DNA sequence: TGTGCCAGCAGCTTAGCTGGACTAGCGGGAGGGATTAAGCAGTTCTTC. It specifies CASSLAGLAGGIKQFF. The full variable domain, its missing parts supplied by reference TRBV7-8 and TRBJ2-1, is GAGVSQSPRYKVAKRGQDVALRCDPISGHVSLFWYQQALGQGPEFLTYFQNEAQLDKSGLPSDRFFAERPEGSVSTLKIQRTQQEDSAVYLCASSLAGLAGGIKQFFGPGTRLTVL.

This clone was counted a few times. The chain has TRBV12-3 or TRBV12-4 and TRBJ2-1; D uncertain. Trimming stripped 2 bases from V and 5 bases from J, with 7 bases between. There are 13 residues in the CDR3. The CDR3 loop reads CASSLSEDNEQFF. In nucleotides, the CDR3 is TGTGCCAGCAGTTTATCAGAGGACAATGAGCAGTTCTTC.

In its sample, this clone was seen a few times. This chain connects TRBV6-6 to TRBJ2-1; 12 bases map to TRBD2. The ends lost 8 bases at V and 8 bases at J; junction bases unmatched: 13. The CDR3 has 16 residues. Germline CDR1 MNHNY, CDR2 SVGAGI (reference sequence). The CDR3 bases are TGTGCCAGCGTCCCTAGCGGGAGGGCCCTCTTCGATGAGCAGTTCTTC. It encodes CASVPSGRALFDEQFF.

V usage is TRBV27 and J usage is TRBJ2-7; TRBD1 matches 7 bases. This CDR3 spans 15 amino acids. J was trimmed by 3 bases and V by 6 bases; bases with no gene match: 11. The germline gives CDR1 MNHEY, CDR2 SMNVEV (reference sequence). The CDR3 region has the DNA TGTGCCAGCAGCCCCCTCCCGGGACAGAACTACGAGCAGTACTTC. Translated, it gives CASSPLPGQNYEQYF.

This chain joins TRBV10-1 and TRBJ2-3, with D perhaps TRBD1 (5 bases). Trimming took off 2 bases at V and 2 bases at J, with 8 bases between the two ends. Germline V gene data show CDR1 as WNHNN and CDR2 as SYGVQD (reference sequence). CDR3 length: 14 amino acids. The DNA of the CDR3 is TGCGCCAGCAGTGAGGGACAAAACACAGATACGCAGTATTTT. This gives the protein CASSEGQNTDTQYF.

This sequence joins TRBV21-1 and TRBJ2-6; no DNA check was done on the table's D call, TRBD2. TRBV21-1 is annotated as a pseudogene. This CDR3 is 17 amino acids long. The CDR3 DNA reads TGTGCCAGCAGCAAGGGACTAGCGGGAGTTGGGGCCAACGTCCTGACTTTC. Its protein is CASSKGLAGVGANVLTF.

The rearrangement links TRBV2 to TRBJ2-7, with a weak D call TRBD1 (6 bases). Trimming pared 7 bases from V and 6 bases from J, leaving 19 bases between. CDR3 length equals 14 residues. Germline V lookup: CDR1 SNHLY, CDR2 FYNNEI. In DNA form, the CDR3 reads TGTGCCAGCAAAACGCAGGGGATTGGATCCGAGCAGTACTTC. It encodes CASKTQGIGSEQYF.

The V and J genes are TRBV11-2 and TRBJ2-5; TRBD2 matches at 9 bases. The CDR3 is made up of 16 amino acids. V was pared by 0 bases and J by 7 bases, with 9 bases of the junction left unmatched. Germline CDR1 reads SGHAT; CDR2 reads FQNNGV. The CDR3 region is CASSLDSGLAPPTQYF. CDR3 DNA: TGTGCCAGCAGCTTAGACTCGGGACTAGCTCCGCCGACCCAGTACTTC.

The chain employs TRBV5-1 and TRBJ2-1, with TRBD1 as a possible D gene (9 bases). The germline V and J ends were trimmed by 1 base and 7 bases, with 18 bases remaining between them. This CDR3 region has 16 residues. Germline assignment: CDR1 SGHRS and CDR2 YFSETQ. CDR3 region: CASSLTVAGTGNEQFF. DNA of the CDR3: TGCGCCAGCAGCTTGACGGTAGCGGGGACAGGGAATGAGCAGTTCTTC.

The CDR3 protein is CASSQDRAPLHF. The CDR3 coding sequence is TGCGCCAGCAGCCAAGATCGTGCACCCCTCCACTTT. This chain links TRBV4-1 with TRBJ1-6; D gene unclear. Germline V gene sequence: CDR1 MGHRA, CDR2 YSYEKL. CDR3 length equals 12 residues. V gave up 0 bases and J gave up 11 bases, with 5 bases separating them.

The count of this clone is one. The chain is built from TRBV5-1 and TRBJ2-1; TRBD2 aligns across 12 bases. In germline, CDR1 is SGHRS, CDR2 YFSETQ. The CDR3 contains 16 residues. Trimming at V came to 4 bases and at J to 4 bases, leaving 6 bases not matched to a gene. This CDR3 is CASSELAGGRYNEQFF. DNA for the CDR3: TGCGCCAGCAGCGAACTAGCGGGAGGTCGATACAATGAGCAGTTCTTC.

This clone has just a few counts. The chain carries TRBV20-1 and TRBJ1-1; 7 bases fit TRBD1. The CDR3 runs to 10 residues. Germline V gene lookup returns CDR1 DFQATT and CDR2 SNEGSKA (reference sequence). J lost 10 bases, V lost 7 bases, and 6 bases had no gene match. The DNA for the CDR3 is TGCAGTGTATGGGCAGGGGGAGCTTTCTTT. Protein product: CSVWAGGAFF.

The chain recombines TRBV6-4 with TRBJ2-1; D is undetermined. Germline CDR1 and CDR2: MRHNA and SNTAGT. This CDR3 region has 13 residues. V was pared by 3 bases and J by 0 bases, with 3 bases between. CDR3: CASSEGSYNEQFF. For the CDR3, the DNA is TGTGCCAGCAGTGAGGGCTCCTACAATGAGCAGTTCTTC.

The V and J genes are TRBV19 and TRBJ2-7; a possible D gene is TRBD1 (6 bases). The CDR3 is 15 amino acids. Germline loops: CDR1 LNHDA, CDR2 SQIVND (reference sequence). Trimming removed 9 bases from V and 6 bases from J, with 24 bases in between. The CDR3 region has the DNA TGTGCCAGCTCGACAGGTTTTTTCGGAGGTCGCGAGCAGTACTTC. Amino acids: CASSTGFFGGREQYF.

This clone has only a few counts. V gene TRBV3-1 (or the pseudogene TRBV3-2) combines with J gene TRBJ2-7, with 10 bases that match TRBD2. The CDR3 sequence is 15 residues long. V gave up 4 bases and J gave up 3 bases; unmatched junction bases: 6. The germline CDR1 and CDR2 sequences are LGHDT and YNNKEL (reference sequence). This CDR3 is CASSRGLAADYEQYF. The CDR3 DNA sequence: TGTGCCAGCAGCCGTGGACTAGCGGCAGACTACGAGCAGTACTTC.

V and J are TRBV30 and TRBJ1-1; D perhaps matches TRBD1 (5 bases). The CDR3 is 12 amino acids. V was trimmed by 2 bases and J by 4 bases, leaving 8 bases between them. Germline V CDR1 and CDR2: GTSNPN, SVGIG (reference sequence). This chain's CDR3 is CAWSRGGTEAFF. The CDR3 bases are TGTGCCTGGAGTAGGGGTGGCACTGAAGCTTTCTTT.

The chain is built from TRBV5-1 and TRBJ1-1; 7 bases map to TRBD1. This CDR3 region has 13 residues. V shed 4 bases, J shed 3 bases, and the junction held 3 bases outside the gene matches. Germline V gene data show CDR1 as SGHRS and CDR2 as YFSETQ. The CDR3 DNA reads TGCGCCAGCAGCAGACAGGGCGACACTGAAGCTTTCTTT. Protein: CASSRQGDTEAFF. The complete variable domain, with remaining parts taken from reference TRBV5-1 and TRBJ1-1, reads KAGVTQTPRYLIKTRGQQVTLSCSPISGHRSVSWYQQTPGQGLQFLFEYFSETQRNKGNFPGRFSGRQFSNSRSEMNVSTLELGDSALYLCASSRQGDTEAFFGQGTRLTVV.